This T cell receptor (beta chain) emerged from a study of coeliac disease. Details on this clone: Its antigen is unidentified.

CDR3 length: 14 amino acids. The germline gives CDR1 PRHDT, CDR2 FYEKMQ (reference sequence). The V segment lost 4 bases and the J segment 4 bases; nucleotides outside the gene matches: 6. Study-wide points: Control samples showed higher TRB and TRG clonality than intraepithelial and lamina propria samples in active celiac disease.

This table comes from immunoSEQ multiplex PCR, and its TCRdb copy is limited to in-frame clones, with some not included. The table has 6,000 to 8,500 clones, around 68% seen once. This sequence joins TRBV13 and TRBJ2-5, with 7 bases fitting TRBD1. Sequencing input: lamina propria lymphocytes from the gut. The origin of this receptor is a woman between 18 and 30 years old with active celiac disease. The CDR3 loop is CASSSETGRETQYF. For the CDR3, the DNA is TGTGCCAGCAGCTCAGAGACAGGGCGAGAGACCCAGTACTTC.